This T cell receptor beta chain appears in the sequencing data of a study of blood T cell repertoires in COVID-19. Profiling relied on immunoSEQ multiplex PCR, and the TCRdb table lists in-frame clones only, not all of them. Of about 32,000 clones listed, around nine tenths are singletons. The source material was peripheral blood. This sequence was found in a woman in her sixties or seventies with active COVID-19.

CDR3 in amino acids: CASSPYTGLTGNTIYF. The CDR3 DNA follows: TGTGCCAGCAGCCCATACACAGGGCTTACTGGAAACACCATATATTTT. The rearrangement uses TRBV7-9 and TRBJ1-3; D might be TRBD1 (6 bases). V lost 5 bases to trimming and J lost 2 bases, with 16 bases between them. Germline V gives CDR1 SEHNR, CDR2 FQNEAQ (reference sequence). This CDR3 is 16 amino acids long.